This T cell receptor (beta chain) was recovered during a study of shared clonotypes between healthy human individuals. Trimming at V came to 4 bases and at J to 9 bases, leaving 6 bases not matched to a gene. CDR1 is SEHNR, CDR2 FQNEAQ, per germline (reference sequence). The CDR3 spans 13 residues. This clone appeared a few times. Its specificity is unknown. General study results and limits: Blood alone was sampled, and tissue repertoires likely differ.

For sorted subsets, approximately 200 ng DNA per replicate equaled 30,000 or so T cell genomes. This table comes from immunoSEQ multiplex PCR, and its TCRdb copy is limited to in-frame clones, with some not included. The sample shows approximately 530,000 clones, roughly 95% of them seen only once. All donors qualified as healthy HIV-negative adults and had experienced no recent acute infections or vaccinations. Nashville, Tennessee was home to all donors, who were Caucasian adults. This chain uses TRBV7-9 with TRBJ2-7, with 10 bases that match TRBD2. The source material was naive CD4+ T cells sorted from blood. Subset specified: CD45RA+ positively selected. The source is a woman in her twenties or thirties in good health. The CDR3 DNA sequence: TGTGCCAGCAGCTCCCTAGCGGGAGAAGTGCAGTACTTC. Translated, it gives CASSSLAGEVQYF.